What follows is one T cell receptor (beta chain) and its context. Antigen unknown. The CDR3 covers 15 residues. V lost 0 bases, J lost 5 bases, and 14 bases lay in between. The germline V gene has CDR1 LGHNA and CDR2 YNFKEQ. TCRdb reprocessed the reads with MiXCR, giving one entry per CDR3 protein. The sample has around 230,000 distinct CDR3 sequences, approximately 38% seen once. The source of the sample is a study of T cell repertoires in cytomegalovirus infection. The gene calls are TRBV4-2 and TRBJ2-7, with a tentative D call TRBD2 (5 bases). This receptor was obtained from a human donor in good health (CMV status not recorded). Some clones in this sample may be carry-over from other donors' samples. Sequencing used CD8+ T cells from cultured PBMCs, obtained from culture after CMV antigen stimulation. The CDR3 region has the DNA TGTGCCAGCAGCCAAGAACGGCCCTTCGGGGACGAGCAGTACTTC. Translating gives CASSQERPFGDEQYF.